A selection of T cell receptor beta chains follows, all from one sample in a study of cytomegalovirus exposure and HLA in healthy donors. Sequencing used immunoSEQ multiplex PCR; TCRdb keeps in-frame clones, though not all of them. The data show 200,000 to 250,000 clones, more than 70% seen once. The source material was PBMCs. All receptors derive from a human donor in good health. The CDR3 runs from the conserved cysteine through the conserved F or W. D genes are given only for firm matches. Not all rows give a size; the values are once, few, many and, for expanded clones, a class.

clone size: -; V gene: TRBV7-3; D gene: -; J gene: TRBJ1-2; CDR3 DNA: TGTGCCAGCATAAGACGACGGGGGGCCCGTAACTATGGCTACACCTTC; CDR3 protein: CASIRRRGARNYGYTF
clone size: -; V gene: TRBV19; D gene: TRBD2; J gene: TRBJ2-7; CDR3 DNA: TGTGCCAGTACGTTTGGGGCGGGAGCCCCCTACGAGCAGTACTTC; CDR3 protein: CASTFGAGAPYEQYF
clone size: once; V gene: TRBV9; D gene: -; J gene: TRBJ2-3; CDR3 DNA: TGTGCCAGCAGCGTCAGGGCAGGGGGCACAGATACGCAGTATTTT; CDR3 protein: CASSVRAGGTDTQYF
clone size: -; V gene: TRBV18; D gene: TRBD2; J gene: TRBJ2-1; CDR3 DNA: TGTGCCAGCTCACCACCGGGATGGCTAGCGGGGGGCAATGAGCAGTTCTTC; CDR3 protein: CASSPPGWLAGGNEQFF
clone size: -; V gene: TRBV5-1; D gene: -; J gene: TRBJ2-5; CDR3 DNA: TGCGCCAGCAGCTTGTTCGGAGAAGAGACCCAGTACTTC; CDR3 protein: CASSLFGEETQYF
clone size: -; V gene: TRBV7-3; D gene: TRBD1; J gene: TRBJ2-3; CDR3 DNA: TGTGCCAGCAGCAGGACAGGGAGCACAGATACGCAGTATTTT; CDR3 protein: CASSRTGSTDTQYF
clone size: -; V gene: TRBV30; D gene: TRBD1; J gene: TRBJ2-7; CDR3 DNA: TGTGCCGCTGCTTGGACAGGGTCCTACGAGCAGTACTTC; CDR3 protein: CAAAWTGSYEQYF
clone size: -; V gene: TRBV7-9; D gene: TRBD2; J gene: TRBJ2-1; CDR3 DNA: TGTGCCAGCAGCTTAGCGCTCACTAGCGGGAGGGTTGATGAGCAGTTCTTC; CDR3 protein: CASSLALTSGRVDEQFF
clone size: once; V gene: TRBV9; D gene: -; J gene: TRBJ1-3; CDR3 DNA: TGTGCCAGCAGCCCCAGGGGAAACACCATATATTTT; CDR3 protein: CASSPRGNTIYF
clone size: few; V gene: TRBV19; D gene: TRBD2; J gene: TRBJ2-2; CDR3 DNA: TGTGCCAGTAGTATGGGTACTAGCGGGAGTCGGTCCGGGGAGCTGTTTTTT; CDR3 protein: CASSMGTSGSRSGELFF
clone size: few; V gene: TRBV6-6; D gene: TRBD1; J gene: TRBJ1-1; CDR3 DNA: TGTGCCAGCATTTGGACAGGAGCGGGTAACACTGAAGCTTTCTTT; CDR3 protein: CASIWTGAGNTEAFF
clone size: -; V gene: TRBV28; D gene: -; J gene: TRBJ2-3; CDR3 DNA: TGTGCCAGCAGTTCCGGACTCCTGGCGAGGAGCGATACGCAGTATTTT; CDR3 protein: CASSSGLLARSDTQYF
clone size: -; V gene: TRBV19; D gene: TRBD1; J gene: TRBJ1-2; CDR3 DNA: TGTGCCAGTAGTACCAACTGGGACAGGGAGGGCTATGGCTACACCTTC; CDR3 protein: CASSTNWDREGYGYTF
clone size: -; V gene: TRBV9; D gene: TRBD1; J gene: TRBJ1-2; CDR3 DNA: TGTGCCAGCAGCGCCACAGGGGTGGATGGCTACACCTTC; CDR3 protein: CASSATGVDGYTF
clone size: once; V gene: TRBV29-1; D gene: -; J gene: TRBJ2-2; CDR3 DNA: TGCAGCGTTCGAGTCGACTTTGGCACCGGGGAGCTGTTTTTT; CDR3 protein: CSVRVDFGTGELFF